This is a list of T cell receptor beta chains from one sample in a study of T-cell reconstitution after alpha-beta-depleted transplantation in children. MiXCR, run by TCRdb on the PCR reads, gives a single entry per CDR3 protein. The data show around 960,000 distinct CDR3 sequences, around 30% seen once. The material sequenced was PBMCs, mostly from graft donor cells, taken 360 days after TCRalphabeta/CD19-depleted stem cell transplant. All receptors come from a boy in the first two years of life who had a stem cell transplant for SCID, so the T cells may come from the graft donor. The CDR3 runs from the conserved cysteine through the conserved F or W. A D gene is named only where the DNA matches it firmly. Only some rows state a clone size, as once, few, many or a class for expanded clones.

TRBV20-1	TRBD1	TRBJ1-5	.	CSAQGQGSSQPQHF	TGCAGTGCCCAAGGACAGGGGTCTAGTCAGCCCCAGCATTTT
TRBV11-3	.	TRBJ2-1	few	CASSLDSDSYNEQFF	TGTGCCAGCAGCTTGGACTCTGATTCCTACAATGAGCAGTTCTTC
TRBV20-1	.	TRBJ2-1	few	CSARTLPPGNEQFF	TGCAGTGCTAGAACCCTGCCCCCGGGGAATGAGCAGTTCTTC
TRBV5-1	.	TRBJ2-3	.	CASSHDDTQYF	TGCGCCAGCAGCCACGATGATACGCAGTATTTT
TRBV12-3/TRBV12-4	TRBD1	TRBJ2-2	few	CASTRIGTGNTGELFF	TGTGCCAGCACCAGAATCGGGACAGGGAACACCGGGGAGCTGTTTTTT
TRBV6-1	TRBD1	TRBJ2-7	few	CASVARTGGNEQYF	TGTGCCAGCGTCGCACGGACAGGGGGAAACGAGCAGTACTTC
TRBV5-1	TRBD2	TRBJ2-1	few	CASSLPGLAGSTYNEQFF	TGCGCCAGCAGCTTGCCGGGACTAGCGGGGTCCACCTACAATGAGCAGTTCTTC
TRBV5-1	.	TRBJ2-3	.	CASMGTDTQYF	TGCGCCAGCATGGGCACAGATACGCAGTATTTT
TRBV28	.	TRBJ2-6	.	CASSHGSSGANVLTF	TGTGCCAGCAGCCACGGGAGCTCTGGGGCCAACGTCCTGACTTTC
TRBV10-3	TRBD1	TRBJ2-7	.	CAISDPNRGEVSEQYF	TGTGCCATCAGTGACCCCAACAGGGGGGAAGTGAGCGAGCAGTACTTC
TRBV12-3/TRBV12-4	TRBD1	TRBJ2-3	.	CASTTGQLSTDTQYF	TGTGCCAGCACCACGGGACAGCTTAGCACAGATACGCAGTATTTT
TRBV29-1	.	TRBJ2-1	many	CSVEDTGKEQFF	TGCAGCGTTGAAGATACAGGAAAGGAGCAGTTCTTC
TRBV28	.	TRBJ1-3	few	CASSFRGPTGNTIYF	TGTGCCAGCAGTTTTCGGGGTCCGACCGGAAACACCATATATTTT
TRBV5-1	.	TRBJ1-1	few	CASSLGQYPNTEAFF	TGCGCCAGCAGCTTAGGACAGTACCCGAACACTGAAGCTTTCTTT
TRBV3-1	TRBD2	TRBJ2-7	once	CASSQVAGDPRNEQYF	TGTGCCAGCAGCCAAGTCGCGGGGGACCCCCGGAACGAGCAGTACTTC
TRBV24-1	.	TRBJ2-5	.	CATSDWVRETQYF	TGTGCCACCAGTGATTGGGTGAGAGAGACCCAGTACTTC
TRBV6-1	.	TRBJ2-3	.	CASSTGTFSDTQYF	TGTGCCAGCAGTACAGGGACTTTCTCAGATACGCAGTATTTT
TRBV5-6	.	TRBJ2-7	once	CASSSRTGVYYEQYF	TGTGCCAGCAGCTCCCGGACCGGGGTGTACTACGAGCAGTACTTC
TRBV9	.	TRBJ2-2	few	CASGRDHGNTGELFF	TGTGCCAGCGGCAGGGACCATGGGAACACCGGGGAGCTGTTTTTT
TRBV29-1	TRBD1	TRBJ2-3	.	CSVQGNTDTQYF	TGCAGCGTACAGGGGAACACAGATACGCAGTATTTT
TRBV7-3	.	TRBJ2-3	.	CASSPRRYTDTQYF	TGTGCCAGCAGCCCCCGTAGGTACACAGATACGCAGTATTTT
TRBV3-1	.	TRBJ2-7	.	CASSQVPGGWEQYF	TGTGCCAGCAGCCAAGTTCCGGGCGGTTGGGAGCAGTACTTC
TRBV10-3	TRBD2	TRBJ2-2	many	CAISVVAGDTGELFF	TGTGCCATCAGTGTTGTAGCGGGGGACACCGGGGAGCTGTTTTTT
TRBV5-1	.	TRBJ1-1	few	CASSPEAVTNTEAFF	TGCGCCAGCAGCCCGGAGGCAGTGACGAACACTGAAGCTTTCTTT
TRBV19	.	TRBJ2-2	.	CASKISRSTGELFF	TGTGCCAGTAAGATTTCTCGGAGCACCGGGGAGCTGTTTTTT
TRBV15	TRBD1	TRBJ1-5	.	CATSRDFGDRGSNQPQHF	TGTGCCACCAGCAGAGATTTTGGAGACAGGGGTAGCAATCAGCCCCAGCATTTT
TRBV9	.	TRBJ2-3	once	CASSVVGTAADTQYF	TGTGCCAGCAGCGTAGTAGGTACGGCGGCAGATACGCAGTATTTT
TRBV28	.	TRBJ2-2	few	CASARTEGTGELFF	TGTGCCAGCGCGAGGACCGAGGGCACCGGGGAGCTGTTTTTT
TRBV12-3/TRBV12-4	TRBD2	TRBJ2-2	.	CASSSRLAAGTGELFF	TGTGCCAGCAGTTCCAGACTAGCGGCCGGCACCGGGGAGCTGTTTTTT
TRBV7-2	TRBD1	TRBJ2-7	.	CASSPRTGHEQYF	TGTGCCAGCAGCCCCAGGACAGGGCACGAGCAGTACTTC
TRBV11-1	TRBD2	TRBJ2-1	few	CASSFGTSGSSSYNEQFF	TGTGCCAGCAGCTTCGGGACTAGCGGATCTTCCTCCTACAATGAGCAGTTCTTC
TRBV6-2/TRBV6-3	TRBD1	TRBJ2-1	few	CASSTNRQGVSYNEQFF	TGTGCCAGCAGTACGAACCGACAGGGTGTCTCCTACAATGAGCAGTTCTTC
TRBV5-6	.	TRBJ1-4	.	CASSRQGTGEKLFF	TGTGCCAGCAGCCGCCAGGGGACGGGTGAAAAACTGTTTTTT
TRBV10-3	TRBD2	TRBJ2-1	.	CAISSLTGGLYNEQFF	TGTGCCATCAGCTCGCTAACGGGGGGTCTATACAATGAGCAGTTCTTC
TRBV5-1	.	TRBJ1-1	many	CASSLGSGNTEAFF	TGCGCCAGCAGCTTGGGTTCGGGGAACACTGAAGCTTTCTTT
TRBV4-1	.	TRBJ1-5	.	CASSQVLYEGVGNQPQHF	TGCGCCAGCAGCCAAGTTCTATACGAGGGGGTCGGCAATCAGCCCCAGCATTTT
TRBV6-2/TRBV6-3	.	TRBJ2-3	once	CASSYDGTDTQYF	TGTGCCAGCAGTTACGACGGCACAGATACGCAGTATTTT